This TCR beta chain stems from a study of blood T cell repertoires in COVID-19. Profiling relied on immunoSEQ multiplex PCR, and the TCRdb table lists in-frame clones only, not all of them. The sample contains approximately 220,000 clones, 65% to 85% of which appear only once. The cohort comprised adults aged 18 to 89 years residing in approximately 25 US areas. Specimen: PBMCs or T cells enriched from blood (not recorded which). The sequence was collected from a woman in her thirties or forties with acute COVID-19.

Here the CDR3 DNA reads TGTGCCAGCAGGTTGCTTATGAACACTGAAGCTTTCTTT. Translation gives CASRLLMNTEAFF. The rearrangement links TRBV7-9 to TRBJ1-1; no clear D. Trimming stripped 6 bases from V and 0 bases from J, with 8 bases between. This CDR3 is 13 amino acids long. CDR1 and CDR2 from the germline V gene are SEHNR and FQNEAQ (reference sequence).